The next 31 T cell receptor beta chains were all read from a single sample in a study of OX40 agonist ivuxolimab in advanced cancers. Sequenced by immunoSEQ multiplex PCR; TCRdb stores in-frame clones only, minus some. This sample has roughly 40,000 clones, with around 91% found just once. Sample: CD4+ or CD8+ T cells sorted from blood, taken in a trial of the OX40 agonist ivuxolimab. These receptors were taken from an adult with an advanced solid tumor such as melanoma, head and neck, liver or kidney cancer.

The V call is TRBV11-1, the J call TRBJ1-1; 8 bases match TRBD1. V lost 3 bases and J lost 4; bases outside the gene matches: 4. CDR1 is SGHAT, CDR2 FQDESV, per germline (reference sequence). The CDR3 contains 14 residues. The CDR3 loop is CASSFPGGGTEAFF. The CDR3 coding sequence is TGTGCCAGCAGCTTCCCAGGGGGCGGCACTGAAGCTTTCTTT. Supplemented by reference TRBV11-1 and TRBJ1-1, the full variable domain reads EAEVAQSPRYKITEKSQAVAFWCDPISGHATLYWYRQILGQGPELLVQFQDESVVDDSQLPKDRFSAERLKGVDSTLKIQPAELGDSAMYLCASSFPGGGTEAFFGQGTRLTVV.

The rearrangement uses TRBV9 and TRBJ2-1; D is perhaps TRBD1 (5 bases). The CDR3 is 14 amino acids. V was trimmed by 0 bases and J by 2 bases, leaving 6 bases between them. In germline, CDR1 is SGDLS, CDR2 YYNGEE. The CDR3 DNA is TGTGCCAGCAGCGTAGAAGGGGCCTACAATGAGCAGTTCTTC. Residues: CASSVEGAYNEQFF.

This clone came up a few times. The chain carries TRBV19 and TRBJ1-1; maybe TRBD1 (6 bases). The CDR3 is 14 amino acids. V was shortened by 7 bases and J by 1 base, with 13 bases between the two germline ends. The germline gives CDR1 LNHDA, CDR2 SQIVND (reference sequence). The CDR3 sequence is CASKVGGRNTEAFF. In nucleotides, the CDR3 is TGTGCCAGTAAGGTAGGGGGGAGGAACACTGAAGCTTTCTTT. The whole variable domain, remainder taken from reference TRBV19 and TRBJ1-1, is DGGITQSPKYLFRKEGQNVTLSCEQNLNHDAMYWYRQDPGQGLRLIYYSQIVNDFQKGDIAEGYSVSREKKESFPLTVTSAQKNPTAFYLCASKVGGRNTEAFFGQGTRLTVV.

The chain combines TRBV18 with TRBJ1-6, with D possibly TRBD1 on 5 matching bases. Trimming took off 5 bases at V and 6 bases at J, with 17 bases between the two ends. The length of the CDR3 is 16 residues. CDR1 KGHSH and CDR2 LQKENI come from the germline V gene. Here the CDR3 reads CASSSGQEIVNSPLHF. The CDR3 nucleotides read TGTGCCAGCTCATCCGGACAAGAGATAGTTAATTCACCCCTCCACTTT.

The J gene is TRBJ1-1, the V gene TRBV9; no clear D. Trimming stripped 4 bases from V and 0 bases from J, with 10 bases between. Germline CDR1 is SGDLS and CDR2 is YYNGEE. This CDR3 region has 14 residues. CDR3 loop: CASSRGNMNTEAFF. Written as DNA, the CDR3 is TGTGCCAGCAGCCGAGGGAACATGAACACTGAAGCTTTCTTT.

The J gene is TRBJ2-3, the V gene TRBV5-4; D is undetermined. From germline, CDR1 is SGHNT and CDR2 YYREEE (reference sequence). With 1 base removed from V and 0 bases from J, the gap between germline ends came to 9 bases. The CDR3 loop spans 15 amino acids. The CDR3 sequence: CASSLKASSTDTQYF. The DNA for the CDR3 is TGTGCCAGCAGCTTGAAGGCGTCTAGCACAGATACGCAGTATTTT.

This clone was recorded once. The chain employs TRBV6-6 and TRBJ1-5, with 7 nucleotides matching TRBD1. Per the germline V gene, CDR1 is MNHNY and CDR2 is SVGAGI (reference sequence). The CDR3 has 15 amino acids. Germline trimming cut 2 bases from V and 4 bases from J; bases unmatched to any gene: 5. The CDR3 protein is CASSYVQGPNQPQHF. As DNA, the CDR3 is TGTGCCAGCAGTTACGTACAGGGGCCAAATCAGCCCCAGCATTTT.

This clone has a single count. CDR3 sequence reads: CASSKALAEETQYF. CDR3 nucleotides: TGTGCCAGCAGCAAAGCCCTAGCCGAAGAGACCCAGTACTTC. The gene calls are TRBV21-1 and TRBJ2-5; TRBD2 is taken as the D call from the table, unchecked against the DNA. TRBV21-1 has pseudogene status. This CDR3 is 14 amino acids long.

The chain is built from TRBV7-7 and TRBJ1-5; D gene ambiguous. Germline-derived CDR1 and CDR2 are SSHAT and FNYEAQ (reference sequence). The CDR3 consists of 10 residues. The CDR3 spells CASRAGTQHF. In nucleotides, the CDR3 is TGTGCTAGCCGGGCGGGGACCCAGCATTTT.

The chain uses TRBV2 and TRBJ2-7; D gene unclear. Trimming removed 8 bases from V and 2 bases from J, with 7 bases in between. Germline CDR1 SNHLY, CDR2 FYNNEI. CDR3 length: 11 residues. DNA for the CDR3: TGTGCCAGCGGGTCGACCTACGAGCAGTACTTC. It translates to CASGSTYEQYF.

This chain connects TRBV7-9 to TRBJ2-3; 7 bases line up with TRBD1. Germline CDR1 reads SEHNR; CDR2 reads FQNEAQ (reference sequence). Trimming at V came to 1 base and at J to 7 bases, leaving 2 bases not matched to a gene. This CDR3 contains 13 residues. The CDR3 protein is CASSLEGGHTQYF. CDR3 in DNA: TGTGCCAGCAGCTTAGAAGGGGGCCATACGCAGTATTTT.

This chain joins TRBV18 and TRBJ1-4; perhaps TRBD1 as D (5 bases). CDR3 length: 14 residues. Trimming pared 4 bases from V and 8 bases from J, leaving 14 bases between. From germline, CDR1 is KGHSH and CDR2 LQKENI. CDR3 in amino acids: CASSQGQGGEKLFF. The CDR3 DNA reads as TGTGCCAGCTCACAGGGGCAGGGTGGCGAAAAACTGTTTTTT.

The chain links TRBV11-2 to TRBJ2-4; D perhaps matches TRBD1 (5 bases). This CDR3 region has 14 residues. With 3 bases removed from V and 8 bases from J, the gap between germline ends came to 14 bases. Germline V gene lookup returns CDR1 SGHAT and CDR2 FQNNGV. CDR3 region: CASSFSDVGDIQYF. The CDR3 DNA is TGTGCCAGCAGCTTCTCGGACGTAGGGGACATTCAGTACTTC.

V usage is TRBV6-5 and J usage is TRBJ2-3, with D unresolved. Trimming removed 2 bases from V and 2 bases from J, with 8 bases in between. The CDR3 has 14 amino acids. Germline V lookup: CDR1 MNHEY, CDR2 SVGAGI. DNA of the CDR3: TGTGCCAGCAGTTACCAAAGGAACACAGATACGCAGTATTTT. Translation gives CASSYQRNTDTQYF.

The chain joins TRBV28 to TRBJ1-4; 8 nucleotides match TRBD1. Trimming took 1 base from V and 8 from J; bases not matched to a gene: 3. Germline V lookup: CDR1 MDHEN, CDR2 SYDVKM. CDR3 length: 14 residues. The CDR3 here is CASSLSQGGEKLFF. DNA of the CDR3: TGTGCCAGCAGTTTATCACAGGGGGGCGAAAAACTGTTTTTT. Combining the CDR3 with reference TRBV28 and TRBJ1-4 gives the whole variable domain DVKVTQSSRYLVKRTGEKVFLECVQDMDHENMFWYRQDPGLGLRLIYFSYDVKMKEKGDIPEGYSVSREKKERFSLILESASTNQTSMYLCASSLSQGGEKLFFGSGTQLSVL.

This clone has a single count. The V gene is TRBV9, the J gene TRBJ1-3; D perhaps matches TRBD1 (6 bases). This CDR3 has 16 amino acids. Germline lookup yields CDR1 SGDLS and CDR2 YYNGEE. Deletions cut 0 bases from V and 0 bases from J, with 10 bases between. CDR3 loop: CASSVAGDFSGNTIYF. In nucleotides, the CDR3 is TGTGCCAGCAGCGTAGCAGGGGACTTCTCTGGAAACACCATATATTTT.

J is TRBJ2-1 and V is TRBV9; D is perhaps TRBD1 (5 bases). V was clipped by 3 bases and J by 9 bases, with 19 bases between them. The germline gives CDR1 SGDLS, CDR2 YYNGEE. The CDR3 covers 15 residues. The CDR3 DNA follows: TGTGCCAGCAGCGCGAGTGGAGCCGGCGACAGTGAGCAGTTCTTC. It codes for CASSASGAGDSEQFF.

The CDR3 protein is CASSDGQGRYQPQHF. The DNA for the CDR3 is TGTGCCAGTAGCGATGGACAGGGACGGTATCAGCCCCAGCATTTT. This sequence joins TRBV19 and TRBJ1-5, with 8 positions matching TRBD1. Looked up from germline, CDR1 is LNHDA and CDR2 is SQIVND (reference sequence). The CDR3 extends over 15 amino acids. The J segment lost 5 bases and the V segment lost 6 bases, leaving 9 bases of the junction unmatched.

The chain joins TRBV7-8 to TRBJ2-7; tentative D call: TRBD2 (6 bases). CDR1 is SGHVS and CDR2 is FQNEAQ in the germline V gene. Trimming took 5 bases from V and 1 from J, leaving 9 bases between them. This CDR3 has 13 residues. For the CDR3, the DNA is TGTGCCAGCAGCCCGCGGGGTTCCTACGAGCAGTACTTC. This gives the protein CASSPRGSYEQYF.

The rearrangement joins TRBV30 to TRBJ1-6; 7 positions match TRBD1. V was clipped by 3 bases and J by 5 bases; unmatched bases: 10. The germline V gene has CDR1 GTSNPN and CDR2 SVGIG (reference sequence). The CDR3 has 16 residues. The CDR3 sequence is CAWRAPGTADNSPLHF. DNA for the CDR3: TGTGCCTGGAGAGCCCCTGGGACAGCAGATAATTCACCCCTCCACTTT.

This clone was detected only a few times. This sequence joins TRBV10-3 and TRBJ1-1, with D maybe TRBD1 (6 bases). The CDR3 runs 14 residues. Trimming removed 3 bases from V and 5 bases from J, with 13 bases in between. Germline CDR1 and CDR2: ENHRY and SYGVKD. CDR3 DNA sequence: TGTGCCATCAGTGATTTTGGGGGCCGGACTGAAGCTTTCTTT. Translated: CAISDFGGRTEAFF.

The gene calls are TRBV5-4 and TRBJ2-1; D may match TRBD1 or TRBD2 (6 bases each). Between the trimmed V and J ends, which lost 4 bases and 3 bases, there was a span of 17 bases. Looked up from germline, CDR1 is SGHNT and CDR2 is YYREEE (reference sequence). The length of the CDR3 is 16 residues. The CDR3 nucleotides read TGTGCCAGCAGCCTGGGGGCTAGCGCTAGCTACAATGAGCAGTTCTTC. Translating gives CASSLGASASYNEQFF.

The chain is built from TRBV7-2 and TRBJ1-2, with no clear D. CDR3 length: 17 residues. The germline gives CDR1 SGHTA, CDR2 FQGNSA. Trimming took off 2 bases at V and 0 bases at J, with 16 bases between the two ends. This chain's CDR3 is CASSLYSEGSSNYGYTF. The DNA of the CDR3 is TGTGCCAGCAGCTTATATTCCGAGGGTTCCTCTAACTATGGCTACACCTTC.

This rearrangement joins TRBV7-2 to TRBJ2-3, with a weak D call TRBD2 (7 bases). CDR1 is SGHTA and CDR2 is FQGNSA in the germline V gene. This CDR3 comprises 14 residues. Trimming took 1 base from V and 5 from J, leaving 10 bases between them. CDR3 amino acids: CASSLGGGGDTQYF. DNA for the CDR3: TGTGCCAGCAGCTTAGGAGGGGGGGGAGATACGCAGTATTTT.

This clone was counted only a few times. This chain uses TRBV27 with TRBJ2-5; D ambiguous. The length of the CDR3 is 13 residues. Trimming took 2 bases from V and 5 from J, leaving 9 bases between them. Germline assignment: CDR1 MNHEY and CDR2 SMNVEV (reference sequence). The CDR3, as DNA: TGTGCCAGCAGTTTAGGGTATGGGGAGACCCAGTACTTC. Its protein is CASSLGYGETQYF.

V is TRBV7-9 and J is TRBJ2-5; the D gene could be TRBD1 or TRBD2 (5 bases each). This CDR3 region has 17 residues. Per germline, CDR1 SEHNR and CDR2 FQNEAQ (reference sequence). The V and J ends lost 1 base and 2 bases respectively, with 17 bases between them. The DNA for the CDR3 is TGTGCCAGCAGCTTAGGTATTCTGAGGGGTGTACAAGAGACCCAGTACTTC. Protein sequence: CASSLGILRGVQETQYF.

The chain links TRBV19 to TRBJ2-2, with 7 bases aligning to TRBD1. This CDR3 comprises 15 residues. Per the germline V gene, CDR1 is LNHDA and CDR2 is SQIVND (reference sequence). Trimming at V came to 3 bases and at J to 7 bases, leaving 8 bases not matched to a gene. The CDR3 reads CASSIQRPGGGELFF. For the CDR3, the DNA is TGTGCCAGTAGTATCCAGCGTCCAGGGGGCGGGGAGCTGTTTTTT. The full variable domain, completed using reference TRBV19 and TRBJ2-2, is DGGITQSPKYLFRKEGQNVTLSCEQNLNHDAMYWYRQDPGQGLRLIYYSQIVNDFQKGDIAEGYSVSREKKESFPLTVTSAQKNPTAFYLCASSIQRPGGGELFFGEGSRLTVL.

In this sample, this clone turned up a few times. The CDR3 DNA sequence: TGCAGCGTTGAGACTAGCGGGGGTCCCTTCCTCTACAATGAGCAGTTCTTC. Translation gives CSVETSGGPFLYNEQFF. The V and J genes are TRBV29-1 and TRBJ2-1, with TRBD2 matching 12 bases. The CDR3 has 17 residues. V shed 3 bases, J shed 3 bases, and the junction held 9 bases outside the gene matches. Germline V gene data show CDR1 as SQVTM and CDR2 as ANQGSEA.

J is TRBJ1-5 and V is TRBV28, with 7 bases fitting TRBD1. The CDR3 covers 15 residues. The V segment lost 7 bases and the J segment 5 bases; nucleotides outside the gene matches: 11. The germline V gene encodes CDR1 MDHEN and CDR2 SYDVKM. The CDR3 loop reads CASNHPTGPYQPQHF. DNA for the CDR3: TGTGCCAGCAACCACCCGACAGGGCCCTATCAGCCCCAGCATTTT.

The CDR3 DNA reads TGTGCCTGGAGTGTAAACTTGGGAGGCTACACCTTC. As protein: CAWSVNLGGYTF. This chain connects TRBV30 to TRBJ1-2; D gene uncertain. The CDR3 covers 12 residues. Germline V gene lookup returns CDR1 GTSNPN and CDR2 SVGIG (reference sequence). V was trimmed by 0 bases and J by 8 bases, leaving 10 bases between them.

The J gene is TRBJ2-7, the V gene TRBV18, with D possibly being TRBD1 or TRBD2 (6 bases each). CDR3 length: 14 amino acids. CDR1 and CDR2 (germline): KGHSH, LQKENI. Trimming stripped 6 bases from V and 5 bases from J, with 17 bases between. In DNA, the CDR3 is TGTGCCAGCTCCAGGGGCAGGGAGGTCGACGAGCAGTACTTC. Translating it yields CASSRGREVDEQYF.